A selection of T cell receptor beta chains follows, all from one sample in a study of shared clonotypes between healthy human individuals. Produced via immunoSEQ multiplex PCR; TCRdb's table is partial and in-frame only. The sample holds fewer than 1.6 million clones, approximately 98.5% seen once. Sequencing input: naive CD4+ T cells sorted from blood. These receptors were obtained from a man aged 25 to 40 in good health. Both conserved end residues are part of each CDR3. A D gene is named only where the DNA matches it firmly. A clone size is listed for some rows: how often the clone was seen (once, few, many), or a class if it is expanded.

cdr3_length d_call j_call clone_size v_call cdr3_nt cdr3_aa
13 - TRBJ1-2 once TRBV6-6 TGTGCCAGCAGACCCGACAGGCCAGGGGGCTACACCTTC CASRPDRPGGYTF
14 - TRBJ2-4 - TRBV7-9 TGTGCCAGCAGCTTACGGGAGCTGAGGAACATTCAGTACTTC CASSLRELRNIQYF
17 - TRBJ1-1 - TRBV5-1 TGCGCCAGCAGTTTGGGACGGCATCTAAACATGAACACTGAAGCTTTCTTT CASSLGRHLNMNTEAFF
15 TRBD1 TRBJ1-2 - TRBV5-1 TGCGCCAGCAGCACCGGACAGGGCGGGTCCTATGGCTACACCTTC CASSTGQGGSYGYTF
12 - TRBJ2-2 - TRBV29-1 TGCAGCGCCCGACAGAGGGCCGGGGAGCTGTTTTTT CSARQRAGELFF
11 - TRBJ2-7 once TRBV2 TGTGCCAGCAGTGAACGGTACGAGCAGTACTTC CASSERYEQYF
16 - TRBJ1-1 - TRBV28 TGTGCCAGCAGTTCGGAGGGTTTAGGGGATAACACTGAAGCTTTCTTT CASSSEGLGDNTEAFF
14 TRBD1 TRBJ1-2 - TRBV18 TGTGCCAGCTCACCGACAGGGGCCGAGGATGGCTACACCTTC CASSPTGAEDGYTF
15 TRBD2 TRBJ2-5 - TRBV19 TGTGCCAGTAGTGTCTTAGCGGGAGGCAGGGAGACCCAGTACTTC CASSVLAGGRETQYF
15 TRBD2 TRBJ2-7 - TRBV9 TGTGCCAGCAGCGTAGGAATTAGCGGGAATTACGAGCAGTACTTC CASSVGISGNYEQYF
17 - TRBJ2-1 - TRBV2 TGTGCCAGCAGTGGTGGGGCCGACTCTAGCTCCTACAATGAGCAGTTCTTC CASSGGADSSSYNEQFF
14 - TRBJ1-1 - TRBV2 TGTGCCAGCACCGAACAGGGCCGAATCACTGAAGCTTTCTTT CASTEQGRITEAFF
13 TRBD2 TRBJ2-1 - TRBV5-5 TGTGCCACCTCCATATTGGTAGCGGGAGATCTGTTCTTC CATSILVAGDLFF
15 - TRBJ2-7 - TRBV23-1 TGCGCCAGCAGTCAATCGCTGGGGGGCTCCTACGAGCAGTACTTC CASSQSLGGSYEQYF
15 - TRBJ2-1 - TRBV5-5 TGTGCCAGCAGCTTGGTACCCCCGACAAGCGATGAGCAGTTCTTC CASSLVPPTSDEQFF
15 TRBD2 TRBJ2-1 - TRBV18 TGTGCCAGCTCACCCCCGGGCGTCGGGGGGAATGAGCAGTTCTTC CASSPPGVGGNEQFF
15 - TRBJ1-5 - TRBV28 TGTGCCAGCAGTTTTTCAGGGTTTAGCAATCAGCCCCAGCATTTT CASSFSGFSNQPQHF
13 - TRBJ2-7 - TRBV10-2 TGCGCCAGCAGTGGGACAGTCAGCTACGAGCAGTACTTC CASSGTVSYEQYF
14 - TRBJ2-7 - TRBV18 TGTGCCAGCTCACCGGGAACAGGGCGGTACGAGCAGTACTTC CASSPGTGRYEQYF
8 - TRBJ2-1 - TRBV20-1 TGCAGTGCTGGAATACAGTTCTTC CSAGIQFF
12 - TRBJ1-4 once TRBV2 TGTGCCAGCAAAGGGCTTAATGAAAAACTGTTTTTT CASKGLNEKLFF
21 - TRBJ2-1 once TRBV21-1 TGTGCCAGCAGCAAAGCCAGACTAGCGGGAGAATGGTCTCGATCCTACAATGAGCAGTTCTTC CASSKARLAGEWSRSYNEQFF
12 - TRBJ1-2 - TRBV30 TGTGCCTGCACCCGGACAGCCTATGGCTACACCTTC CACTRTAYGYTF
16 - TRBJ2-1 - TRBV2 TGTGCCAGCAGTGACCCCTGGAGGGGGTCCTACAATGAGCAGTTCTTC CASSDPWRGSYNEQFF
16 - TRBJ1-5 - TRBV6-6 TGTGCCAGCAGTTTACAAAACTGGAATGGCAATCAGCCCCAGCATTTT CASSLQNWNGNQPQHF
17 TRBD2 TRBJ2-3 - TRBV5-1 TGCGCCAGCAGCTCCCTTGAGCGGGACTACCTCACAGATACGCAGTATTTT CASSSLERDYLTDTQYF
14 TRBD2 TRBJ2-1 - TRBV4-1 TGCGCCAGCAGCCAGCCTAGCGGGAGTTATGAGCAGTTCTTC CASSQPSGSYEQFF
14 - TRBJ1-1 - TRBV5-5 TGTGCCAGCAGCTTGGACAGGGAGTACGCTGAAGCTTTCTTT CASSLDREYAEAFF
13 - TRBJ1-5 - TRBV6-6 TGTGCCAGCAGTTATGACAGATATCAGCCCCAGCATTTT CASSYDRYQPQHF
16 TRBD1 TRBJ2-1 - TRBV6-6 TGTGCCAGCAGTCTCAAGCCACAGGGGACCAGCAATGAGCAGTTCTTC CASSLKPQGTSNEQFF
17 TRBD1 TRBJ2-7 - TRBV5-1 TGCGCCAGCAGCTTCTTCAGCCGGGGACAGGGGGCGGACGAGCAGTACTTC CASSFFSRGQGADEQYF
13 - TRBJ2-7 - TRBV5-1 TGCGCCAGCAGCTTGGTACCGGGCTACGAGCAGTACTTC CASSLVPGYEQYF
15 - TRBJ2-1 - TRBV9 TGTGCCAGCAGCGATGTTGGCGATTGGGACAATGAGCAGTTCTTC CASSDVGDWDNEQFF
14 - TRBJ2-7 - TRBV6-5 TGTGCCAGCCTGACCGGCCCTCCGGACTACGAGCAGTACTTC CASLTGPPDYEQYF
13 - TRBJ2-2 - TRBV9 TGTGCCAGCAGCGTAGATAACACCGGGGAGCTGTTTTTT CASSVDNTGELFF
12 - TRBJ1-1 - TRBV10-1 TGCGCCAGCAGTGAACCAAACACTGAAGCTTTCTTT CASSEPNTEAFF
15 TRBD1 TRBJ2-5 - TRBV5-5 TGTGCCAGCAGCTTGGGGACAGGGTACCAAGAGACCCAGTACTTC CASSLGTGYQETQYF
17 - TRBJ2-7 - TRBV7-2 TGTGCCAGCAGCTTAGAAGGGACGGGAGTTGGCTCCTACGAGCAGTACTTC CASSLEGTGVGSYEQYF
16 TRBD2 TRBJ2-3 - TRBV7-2 TGTGCCAGCAGCTTACTCACGGGAGGGTTTTCAGATACGCAGTATTTT CASSLLTGGFSDTQYF
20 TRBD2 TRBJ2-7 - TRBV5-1 TGCGCCAGCAGCTCAAGACCCACTCGGCTGACGACTAGCGGGGTTAGGGAGCAGTACTTC CASSSRPTRLTTSGVREQYF